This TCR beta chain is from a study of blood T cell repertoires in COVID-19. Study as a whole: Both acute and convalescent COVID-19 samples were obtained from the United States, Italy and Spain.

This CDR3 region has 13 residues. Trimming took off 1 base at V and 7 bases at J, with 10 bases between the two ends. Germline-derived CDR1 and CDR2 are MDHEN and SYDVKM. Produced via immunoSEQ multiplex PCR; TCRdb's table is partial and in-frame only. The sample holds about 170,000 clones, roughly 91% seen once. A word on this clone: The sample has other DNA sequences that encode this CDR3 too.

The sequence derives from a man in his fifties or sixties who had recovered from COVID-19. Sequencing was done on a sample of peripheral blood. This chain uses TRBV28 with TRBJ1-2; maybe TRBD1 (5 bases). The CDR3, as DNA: TGTGCCAGCAGTTTATCTGGGGGGGGTGGCTACACCTTC. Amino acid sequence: CASSLSGGGGYTF.